Given below is one T cell receptor (beta chain) in context. Its target is unknown. CDR3 size: 16 residues. The V and J ends lost 3 bases and 0 bases, in that order; junction bases with no gene match: 7. Germline CDR1 is WNHNN and CDR2 is SYGVQD (reference sequence). The method was immunoSEQ multiplex PCR; TCRdb's version includes in-frame clones alone and lacks a portion of them. The sample yields about 140,000 clones, 75% to 90% seen once. This sample is part of a study of T cell responses to AZD1222 COVID-19 vaccine. The study's findings and limits: Following two doses of AZD1222, Spike-specific TCR breadth and depth rose.

The clonotype comes from an adult in good health. This chain uses TRBV10-1 with TRBJ2-7; TRBD2 aligns across 8 bases. Here the sequenced sample was peripheral blood, taken on day 0 of AZD1222 vaccination. The CDR3 DNA follows: TGCGCCAGCAGTGATTATAGCGGGATGAGCTCCTACGAGCAGTACTTC. Its protein product is CASSDYSGMSSYEQYF.